This T cell receptor (beta chain) was captured by sequencing in a study of T cell responses to AZD1222 COVID-19 vaccine. Study-level information: Second doses that came at about 4 or about 12 weeks were put together.

Generated by immunoSEQ multiplex PCR, the TCRdb table keeps only in-frame clones and is missing some. This sample has 130,000 to 150,000 clones; 90% occur once, and the top ten carry 3.4%. Notes on this clone: Antigen: not known.

V was pared by 5 bases and J by 4 bases, with 12 bases of the junction left unmatched. CDR1 GTSNPN and CDR2 SVGIG come from the germline V gene (reference sequence). CDR3 size: 15 residues. The study, taken as a whole, reports: Donors were largely white British and mainly female; clonal diversity was possibly underestimated. Only a handful of people who got AZD1222 tested seropositive at baseline. Compared with day 0, the breadth and depth of the Spike-specific TCR repertoire rose significantly after two doses of AZD1222.

The TCR comes from an adult in good health. The starting material was peripheral blood, obtained on day 0 of AZD1222 vaccination. The chain couples TRBV30 to TRBJ2-7, with 9 bases fitting TRBD1. DNA of the CDR3: TGTGCCTGGGATCAACCGGGACAGGGCGTATACGAGCAGTACTTC. This sequence encodes CAWDQPGQGVYEQYF.